The following is a T cell receptor beta chain sequence with its context. Its target is unknown. Germline CDR1 is MNHEY and CDR2 is SVGAGI. The CDR3 consists of 13 residues. V lost 6 bases to trimming and J lost 4 bases, with 10 bases between them. The source of the sample is a study of radiotherapy plus CTLA-4 blockade in lung cancer. The study, taken as a whole, reports: In blood, after radiotherapy plus ipilimumab, tumor-derived TCR clones expanded.

TCRdb's table, derived via immunoSEQ multiplex PCR, lists solely in-frame clones and lacks some. The sample records tens of thousands of clones, around 90% being singletons. The TCR was taken from a human donor with non-small cell lung cancer that progressed on radiotherapy plus ipilimumab. The V gene is TRBV6-5, the J gene TRBJ1-5; possible D gene TRBD1, 5 bases. The material sequenced was peripheral blood, taken from a patient treated with radiotherapy plus ipilimumab. This CDR3 is CASRYRLNQPQHF. The DNA of the CDR3 is TGTGCCAGCAGGTACAGGTTAAATCAGCCCCAGCATTTT.